These 25 T cell receptor beta chains originate from one sample sequenced in a study of early T cells in non-severe SARS-CoV-2 infection. TCRdb itself ran the 5' RACE reads through MiXCR, one entry per CDR3 protein. The sample consists of about 30,000 distinct CDR3 sequences, about 5.2% of them appearing once. The sequenced sample consisted of whole blood. The receptors here all came from an adult who was a healthcare worker with PCR-confirmed SARS-CoV-2 infection or an uninfected control (not recorded which).

Ten or more counts support this clonotype. The CDR3 loop reads CASRETGNSGNTIYF. The CDR3 nucleotides are TGTGCCAGCAGGGAGACAGGAAACTCTGGAAACACCATATATTTT. The genes are TRBV6-6 and TRBJ1-3, with D possibly TRBD1 on 6 matching bases. V lost 6 bases and J 0 bases, leaving 12 bases between the germline ends. The CDR3 is 15 amino acids. Germline CDR1 and CDR2: MNHNY and SVGAGI (reference sequence).

There are a few counts of this clonotype. As DNA, the CDR3 is TGTGCCAGCAGCAAAGGGGACCCGCTCCCGTACGAGCAGTACTTC. Its protein product is CASSKGDPLPYEQYF. V and J are TRBV7-9 and TRBJ2-7; either TRBD1 or TRBD2 may supply D (5 bases each). The V end lost 5 bases, the J end lost 4 bases, and 18 bases lay between the germline ends. The CDR3 has 15 residues. Per germline, CDR1 SEHNR and CDR2 FQNEAQ (reference sequence).

This clonotype came up many times. The chain recombines TRBV20-1 with TRBJ2-6, with TRBD1 identical over 8 bases. J gave up 2 bases and V 1 base, and 1 base lay outside the gene matches. There are 15 residues in the CDR3. The V gene's germline CDR1 is DFQATT and CDR2 SNEGSKA (reference sequence). The CDR3 nucleotides are TGCAGTGCTAGAGGGGACAGGACTGGGGCCAACGTCCTGACTTTC. Translating gives CSARGDRTGANVLTF.

The table lists this clonotype with a few counts. The J gene is TRBJ2-7, the V gene TRBV9; TRBD2 matches 10 bases. The V segment lost 0 bases and the J segment 3 bases; nucleotides outside the gene matches: 3. Germline values: CDR1 SGDLS, CDR2 YYNGEE. The CDR3 has 15 residues. This CDR3 is CASSVGSSGGYEQYF. The CDR3 DNA follows: TGTGCCAGCAGCGTAGGGTCTAGCGGGGGCTACGAGCAGTACTTC.

This clonotype was picked up many times. The chain links TRBV7-2 to TRBJ1-3, with D perhaps TRBD1 (5 bases). Deletions cut 5 bases from V and 2 bases from J, with 16 bases between. CDR1 and CDR2 (germline): SGHTA, FQGNSA. This CDR3 has 16 amino acids. The CDR3 is CASSPSTALTGNTIYF. The CDR3 nucleotides read TGTGCCAGCAGCCCGTCGACAGCCCTTACTGGAAACACCATATATTTT.

This clonotype was observed at least ten times. The chain employs TRBV7-8 and TRBJ1-3, with a tentative D call TRBD1 (5 bases). Germline CDR1 SGHVS, CDR2 FQNEAQ. The ends were cut back, 5 bases at V and 0 bases at J, with 11 bases in the middle. This CDR3 has 15 residues. The CDR3 loop is CASSQQGYSGNTIYF. The CDR3 nucleotides are TGTGCCAGCAGCCAGCAGGGTTACTCTGGAAACACCATATATTTT.

This clonotype was detected ten times or more. CDR3 amino acids: CASSQEGNSNQPQHF. The CDR3 region has the DNA TGTGCCAGCAGCCAAGAGGGGAATAGCAATCAGCCCCAGCATTTT. The chain employs TRBV4-2 and TRBJ1-5; D not resolved. The CDR3 has 15 residues. Germline V CDR1 and CDR2: LGHNA, YNFKEQ. With 0 bases removed from V and 0 bases from J, the gap between germline ends came to 6 bases.

This clonotype was seen ten or more times. The chain uses TRBV28 and TRBJ2-3, with D unresolved. Germline CDR1 and CDR2: MDHEN and SYDVKM. V lost 7 bases and J 0 bases, leaving 8 bases between the germline ends. The CDR3 is 13 residues long. Here the CDR3 DNA reads TGTGCCAGCAACGTAGCCAGCACAGATACGCAGTATTTT. It specifies CASNVASTDTQYF.

This clonotype was found a few times. The V call is TRBV23-1, the J call TRBJ2-7; 9 positions match TRBD1. TRBV23-1 falls under the ORF class, with uncertain function. The CDR3 spans 13 residues. The V segment lost 9 bases and the J segment 3 bases; nucleotides outside the gene matches: 6. The CDR3 region is CASRDRVRYEQYF. Here the CDR3 DNA reads TGCGCCAGTCGGGACAGGGTTCGCTACGAGCAGTACTTC.

This clonotype has a count of ten or more. V is TRBV6-2 or TRBV6-3 and J is TRBJ2-1, with TRBD2 matching over 13 bases. Looked up from germline, CDR1 is MNHEY and CDR2 is SVGEGT. The CDR3 runs 16 residues. Trimming cost V 6 bases and J 5 bases; bases outside gene matches: 7. Here the CDR3 DNA reads TGTGCCAGCAGGCGGACCGGGACTAGCGGGAACAATGAGCAGTTCTTC. This gives the protein CASRRTGTSGNNEQFF.

The chain uses TRBV28 and TRBJ2-7; the D is unclear. V lost 2 bases and J lost 6, with 8 bases in between. Germline V gene sequence: CDR1 MDHEN, CDR2 SYDVKM. The CDR3 has 12 amino acids. The CDR3 reads CASSLDPSEQYF. The CDR3 bases are TGTGCCAGCAGTTTAGATCCTAGCGAGCAGTACTTC.

The sample holds a few counts of this clonotype. The chain recombines TRBV5-1 with TRBJ2-5; the D gene is possibly TRBD2 (6 bases). The V end lost 4 bases, the J end lost 0 bases, and 13 bases lay between the germline ends. There are 15 residues in the CDR3. Germline V gene lookup returns CDR1 SGHRS and CDR2 YFSETQ. CDR3 nucleotides: TGCGCCAGCAGCCAACTGGGGACTTACCAAGAGACCCAGTACTTC. Its protein product is CASSQLGTYQETQYF.

This clonotype was recorded at least ten times. The V and J genes are TRBV7-2 and TRBJ2-1; D might be TRBD2 (5 bases). CDR1 is SGHTA and CDR2 is FQGNSA in the germline V gene. The CDR3 sequence is 13 residues long. The V end was cut by 0 bases, the J end by 8 bases, with 8 bases between. The CDR3 DNA reads as TGTGCCAGCAGCTTAGCCCGGGGAGATGAGCAGTTCTTC. This codes for CASSLARGDEQFF.

This clonotype has at least ten counts. V gene TRBV7-2 combines with J gene TRBJ1-2; D perhaps matches TRBD1 (5 bases). V gave up 1 base and J gave up 8 bases, with 14 bases separating them. Germline V gene sequence: CDR1 SGHTA, CDR2 FQGNSA. The CDR3 spans 14 residues. The CDR3 sequence: CASSLGGDSRGYTF. The CDR3 DNA reads TGTGCCAGCAGCTTAGGGGGAGACAGCAGGGGCTACACCTTC.

This clonotype was detected ten times or more. The chain uses TRBV12-3 or TRBV12-4 and TRBJ2-3, with unresolved D. The V and J ends lost 3 bases and 1 base respectively, with 2 bases between them. This CDR3 spans 12 amino acids. CDR3 in amino acids: CASSFGTDTQYF. CDR3 coding DNA: TGTGCCAGCAGTTTTGGCACAGATACGCAGTATTTT.

This clonotype was detected a few times. V is TRBV27 and J is TRBJ1-5; TRBD1 might be the D (5 bases). CDR1 and CDR2 from the germline V gene are MNHEY and SMNVEV (reference sequence). This CDR3 comprises 14 residues. Trimming left V 6 bases short and J 3 bases short, with 12 bases between. The CDR3 nucleotides read TGTGCCAGCAGGGGACGGACGGCCAATCAGCCCCAGCATTTT. The encoded protein is CASRGRTANQPQHF.

The chain recombines TRBV20-1 with TRBJ2-7; D perhaps matches TRBD1 (5 bases). The CDR3 extends over 14 amino acids. Germline V gene sequence: CDR1 DFQATT, CDR2 SNEGSKA (reference sequence). The V end lost 4 bases, the J end lost 2 bases, and 15 bases lay between the germline ends. The CDR3 is CSATRQTSTYEQYF. The CDR3 DNA follows: TGCAGTGCTACACGACAGACCTCTACCTACGAGCAGTACTTC.

This clonotype was seen only a few times. This sequence joins TRBV7-6 and TRBJ2-1, with 13 bases matching TRBD2. CDR1 is SGHVS and CDR2 is FNYEAQ in the germline V gene. This CDR3 spans 16 amino acids. The junction had 9 bases not matched to a gene; V was cut back by 8 bases and J by 5 bases. CDR3 in DNA: TGTGCCAGCGGCTCCCGGACTAGCGGGAGTGACAATGAGCAGTTCTTC. It specifies CASGSRTSGSDNEQFF.

This clonotype was observed a handful of times. The chain couples TRBV5-1 to TRBJ2-2; D might be TRBD1 (6 bases). The V gene's germline CDR1 is SGHRS and CDR2 YFSETQ. This CDR3 comprises 18 residues. Trimming took off 4 bases at V and 7 bases at J, with 26 bases between the two ends. CDR3 nucleotides: TGCGCCAGCAGCCTCGGCCCCCGGCGCAGGGGAACGGGCGGGGAGCTGTTTTTT. It encodes CASSLGPRRRGTGGELFF.

This clonotype was seen only a few times. The rearrangement uses TRBV27 and TRBJ2-7, with TRBD2 identical over 7 bases. V lost 3 bases, J lost 4 bases, and 9 bases stayed unmatched. The CDR3 has 15 residues. Germline assignment: CDR1 MNHEY and CDR2 SMNVEV (reference sequence). CDR3 DNA sequence: TGTGCCAGCAGTTTTTTCGCGGGAGCAGGATACGAGCAGTACTTC. This encodes CASSFFAGAGYEQYF.

This clonotype was seen only a few times. This rearrangement joins TRBV11-2 to TRBJ2-5, with D unclear. Trimming pared 5 bases from V and 1 base from J, leaving 11 bases between. Germline CDR1 reads SGHAT; CDR2 reads FQNNGV. CDR3 length: 14 residues. The CDR3 DNA follows: TGTGCCAGCAGCCAACAGCGCTCCCAAGAGACCCAGTACTTC. Translated, it gives CASSQQRSQETQYF.

This clonotype occurred many times. The chain couples TRBV20-1 to TRBJ2-7, with D possibly TRBD1 on 5 matching bases. The CDR3 consists of 14 residues. Germline V gene data show CDR1 as DFQATT and CDR2 as SNEGSKA (reference sequence). Trimming stripped 1 base from V and 1 base from J, with 11 bases between. The CDR3 protein is CSARGTRGSYEQYF. CDR3 DNA: TGCAGTGCTAGAGGTACAAGGGGTTCCTACGAGCAGTACTTC.

The V gene is TRBV11-1, the J gene TRBJ2-7; no reliable D call. Germline CDR1 and CDR2: SGHAT and FQDESV (reference sequence). V lost 4 bases and J 1 base, leaving 14 bases between the germline ends. There are 15 residues in the CDR3. CDR3 sequence reads: CASSSPPPASYEQYF. CDR3 DNA sequence: TGTGCCAGCAGCTCTCCCCCTCCTGCGTCCTACGAGCAGTACTTC.

This clonotype has only a few counts. The genes are TRBV10-2 and TRBJ2-7; perhaps D is TRBD1 or TRBD2 (5 bases each). The CDR3 sequence is 14 residues long. V lost 5 bases and J 2 bases, leaving 13 bases between the germline ends. CDR1 and CDR2 from the germline V gene are WSHSY and SAAADI. This chain's CDR3 is CASSRGRTTYEQYF. The CDR3 bases are TGCGCCAGCAGTAGGGGACGGACCACCTACGAGCAGTACTTC.

This clonotype was recorded at least ten times. The chain couples TRBV12-3 or TRBV12-4 to TRBJ2-3, with TRBD2 matching over 9 bases. The CDR3 sequence is 15 residues long. The junction had 5 bases not matched to a gene; V was cut back by 2 bases and J by 5 bases. CDR3 DNA sequence: TGTGCCAGCAGTTTAAGTAGCGGGAGACGAGATACGCAGTATTTT. Translated: CASSLSSGRRDTQYF.